The 21 T cell receptor beta chains in this list originate from one sample, sequenced in a study of T-cell reconstitution after alpha-beta-depleted transplantation in children. A TCRbeta library incorporating unique molecular identifiers was prepared. TCRdb re-called the PCR reads with MiXCR, one entry per CDR3 protein. The data hold 350,000 to 450,000 distinct CDR3 sequences, with about 14% observed a single time. The sample in question was PBMCs, obtained from the stem cell graft. These receptor sequences come from a human donor who donated a stem cell graft to a child with Fanconi anemia.

The chain combines TRBV28 with TRBJ2-1; maybe TRBD2 (6 bases). Germline loops: CDR1 MDHEN, CDR2 SYDVKM. CDR3 length: 11 residues. Trimming cost V 10 bases and J 6 bases, with 10 bases left between them. The CDR3 loop reads CATGVRNEQFF. Here the CDR3 DNA reads TGTGCCACGGGGGTCCGCAATGAGCAGTTCTTC.

This clonotype was observed a few times. The V call is TRBV6-2 or TRBV6-3, the J call TRBJ2-1; TRBD1 matches 8 bases. With 2 bases clipped from V and 10 bases from J, the junction kept 13 bases outside the gene matches. The CDR3 consists of 16 residues. Germline assignment: CDR1 MNHEY and CDR2 SVGEGT. In DNA, the CDR3 is TGTGCCAGCAGTTACCTCCGGCGGACAGGGAGCGGGGAGCAGTTCTTC. This codes for CASSYLRRTGSGEQFF.

The chain joins TRBV5-1 to TRBJ2-3; D possibly matches TRBD1 or TRBD2 (5 bases each). This CDR3 has 14 residues. V lost 4 bases and J lost 7, with 16 bases in between. Germline-derived CDR1 and CDR2 are SGHRS and YFSETQ. The CDR3: CASSEIPGRNTQYF. The CDR3 nucleotides are TGCGCCAGCAGCGAAATCCCGGGACGGAATACGCAGTATTTT.

The table lists this clonotype with many counts. The rearrangement uses TRBV10-3 and TRBJ2-1; TRBD1 matches 11 bases. CDR3 size: 18 residues. V dropped 4 bases and J dropped 1; count of bases not matched to a gene: 9. The germline V gene has CDR1 ENHRY and CDR2 SYGVKD. CDR3 in amino acids: CAISGPIGQGASYNEQFF. In DNA form, the CDR3 reads TGTGCCATCAGTGGGCCAATTGGACAGGGGGCTTCCTACAATGAGCAGTTCTTC.

This clonotype was recorded a few times. Sequence at one end of the junction differs from germline and may be a read error. The chain has TRBV7-7 and TRBJ2-5; TRBD1 might be the D (5 bases). Germline V gene data show CDR1 as SSHAT and CDR2 as FNYEAQ (reference sequence). This CDR3 has 14 amino acids. CDR3 DNA: TGTGCTAGCAGCTTAGCAAAGGGGCCAGAGACCCAGTACTTC. It codes for CASSLAKGPETQYF.

The sample holds a few counts of this clonotype. This chain joins TRBV7-2 and TRBJ1-1; TRBD1 is a possible D gene (6 bases). This CDR3 has 14 residues. Per germline, CDR1 SGHTA and CDR2 FQGNSA. V gave up 4 bases and J gave up 6 bases, with 15 bases separating them. The DNA for the CDR3 is TGTGCCAGCAGCTCCTCCAGGGGTAATGCTGAAGCTTTCTTT. Translated, it gives CASSSSRGNAEAFF. Complete variable domain (other parts from reference TRBV7-2 and TRBJ1-1): GAGVSQSPSNKVTEKGKDVELRCDPISGHTALYWYRQSLGQGLEFLIYFQGNSAPDKSGLPSDRFSAERTGGSVSTLTIQRTQQEDSAVYLCASSSSRGNAEAFFGQGTRLTVV.

This clonotype has a count of ten or more. The junction departs from the called germline gene at one end, perhaps through a read error. V and J are TRBV30 and TRBJ2-7; D is possibly TRBD2 (5 bases). This CDR3 is 14 amino acids long. CDR1 and CDR2 from the germline V gene are GTSNPN and SVGIG (reference sequence). This chain's CDR3 is CAWSEGRERSEQYF. The CDR3 nucleotides are TGCGCCTGGAGTGAGGGTCGGGAAAGGAGCGAGCAGTACTTC.

This clonotype has more than one count but fewer than ten. The chain recombines TRBV20-1 with TRBJ2-7; 7 positions agree with TRBD2. The ends lost 0 bases at V and 4 bases at J; junction bases unmatched: 12. CDR1 and CDR2 from the germline V gene are DFQATT and SNEGSKA (reference sequence). The CDR3 runs 16 residues. CDR3 in amino acids: CSARDSVSSGEYEQYF. For the CDR3, the DNA is TGCAGTGCTAGAGATTCGGTCTCTAGCGGAGAGTACGAGCAGTACTTC.

The chain joins TRBV30 to TRBJ2-1; D uncertain. CDR1 is GTSNPN, CDR2 SVGIG, per germline (reference sequence). CDR3 length: 13 residues. Trimming took 8 bases from V and 0 from J, leaving 11 bases between them. In nucleotides, the CDR3 is TGTGCCGTGAGCAGGAGCTCCTACAATGAGCAGTTCTTC. Translating gives CAVSRSSYNEQFF. The full variable domain, its missing parts supplied by reference TRBV30 and TRBJ2-1, is SQTIHQWPATLVQPVGSPLSLECTVEGTSNPNLYWYRQAAGRGLQLLFYSVGIGQISSEVPQNLSASRPQDRQFILSSKKLLLSDSGFYLCAVSRSSYNEQFFGPGTRLTVL.

This clonotype was seen ten or more times. The V call is TRBV18, the J call TRBJ2-5; D is unresolved. V was shortened by 6 bases and J by 5 bases, with 7 bases between the two germline ends. The CDR3 has 11 amino acids. The V gene's germline CDR1 is KGHSH and CDR2 LQKENI. The CDR3 nucleotides are TGTGCCAGCTCCCAGTTGGAGACCCAGTACTTC. It specifies CASSQLETQYF.

This clonotype has just a few counts. The J gene is TRBJ1-1, the V gene TRBV7-2; a possible D gene is TRBD1 (5 bases). V gave up 5 bases and J gave up 1 base, with 8 bases separating them. From germline, CDR1 is SGHTA and CDR2 FQGNSA. This CDR3 has 13 residues. The CDR3 region has the DNA TGTGCCAGCAGCACCGACAGGAACACTGAAGCTTTCTTT. It codes for CASSTDRNTEAFF.

This clonotype was counted ten times or more. Sequence at one end of the junction differs from germline and may be a read error. The chain employs TRBV5-1 and TRBJ2-1; 8 positions match TRBD2. Germline V gives CDR1 SGHRS, CDR2 YFSETQ. CDR3 size: 15 residues. The chain's CDR3 is CASSLGGGSYNEQFF. CDR3 DNA sequence: TGTGCCAGCAGCTTGGGCGGGGGGTCCTACAATGAGCAGTTCTTC.

The V call is TRBV7-9, the J call TRBJ2-7; D is unclear. This CDR3 has 13 amino acids. V was trimmed by 5 bases and J by 3 bases, leaving 11 bases between them. CDR1 is SEHNR and CDR2 is FQNEAQ in the germline V gene (reference sequence). The DNA of the CDR3 is TGTGCCAGCAGCCAAACTACCAACTACGAGCAGTACGTC. Translation gives CASSQTTNYEQYV.

In its sample, this clonotype was seen a few times. The V call is TRBV7-2, the J call TRBJ2-1; 7 bases map to TRBD1. The CDR3 is made up of 17 amino acids. Germline CDR1 and CDR2: SGHTA and FQGNSA. The ends lost 5 bases at V and 3 bases at J; junction bases unmatched: 13. The CDR3 coding sequence is TGTGCCAGCAGCGATGACCGCCAGAGGACAGGCTACAATGAGCAGTTCTTC. Amino acids: CASSDDRQRTGYNEQFF.

This chain joins TRBV11-1 and TRBJ2-3; unclear D gene. The CDR3 runs to 13 residues. The V gene lost 5 bases and the J gene lost 2 bases, with 8 bases spanning the gap. Germline CDR1 and CDR2: SGHAT and FQDESV (reference sequence). In DNA form, the CDR3 reads TGTGCCAGCAGCCCCCGACACACAGATACGCAGTATTTT. Encoded protein: CASSPRHTDTQYF.

The chain is built from TRBV14 and TRBJ1-3; D is unresolved. The CDR3 runs 17 residues. Germline CDR1 is SGHDN and CDR2 is FVKESK. V lost 2 bases, J lost 1 base, and 15 bases lay in between. As DNA, the CDR3 is TGTGCCAGCAGCCAAAGTCTCTCGATGGGATCTGGAAACACCATATATTTT. This translates into CASSQSLSMGSGNTIYF.

This chain links TRBV12-3 or TRBV12-4 with TRBJ2-3, with D possibly matching TRBD2 (7 bases). Between the trimmed V and J ends, which lost 8 bases and 2 bases, there was a span of 11 bases. The length of the CDR3 is 13 residues. CDR3 DNA: TGTGCCAGCGGGGGGGGCCCCACAGATACGCAGTATTTT. Translating gives CASGGGPTDTQYF.

The genes are TRBV10-3 and TRBJ2-7, with 8 bases that match TRBD1. The germline V gene has CDR1 ENHRY and CDR2 SYGVKD. The CDR3 has 13 amino acids. Trimming at V came to 4 bases and at J to 7 bases, leaving 6 bases not matched to a gene. The CDR3 coding sequence is TGTGCCATCAGTGGGGGGACAGGTGAAGAGCAGTACTTC. Translation gives CAISGGTGEEQYF.

The rearrangement joins TRBV11-3 to TRBJ2-1; no definite D call. CDR1 and CDR2 from the germline V gene are SGHNT and YENEEA. This CDR3 is built from 13 residues. V shed 2 bases and J shed 8 bases, with 10 bases lying between them. CDR3 region: CASSLWLSDEQFF. CDR3 DNA sequence: TGTGCCAGCAGCTTATGGCTATCGGATGAGCAGTTCTTC.

The chain uses TRBV20-1 and TRBJ2-2; 12 bases agree with TRBD2. The CDR3 length is 17 residues. The junction had 7 bases not matched to a gene; V was cut back by 4 bases and J by 1 base. Looked up from germline, CDR1 is DFQATT and CDR2 is SNEGSKA (reference sequence). CDR3 DNA: TGCAGTGCTACCAGACTAGCGGGGGACCTGAACACCGGGGAGCTGTTTTTT. It specifies CSATRLAGDLNTGELFF.

This clonotype was detected ten times or more. V and J are TRBV2 and TRBJ2-5; D ambiguous. The CDR3 is 13 residues long. Per germline, CDR1 SNHLY and CDR2 FYNNEI. The V and J ends lost 5 bases and 5 bases respectively, with 12 bases between them. This CDR3 is CASSIYERETQYF. CDR3 nucleotide sequence: TGTGCCAGCAGTATCTACGAACGGGAGACCCAGTACTTC. Looking up the rest from reference TRBV2 and TRBJ2-5 gives the full variable domain: EPEVTQTPSHQVTQMGQEVILRCVPISNHLYFYWYRQILGQKVEFLVSFYNNEISEKSEIFDDQFSVERPDGSNFTLKIRSTKLEDSAMYFCASSIYERETQYFGPGTRLLVL.